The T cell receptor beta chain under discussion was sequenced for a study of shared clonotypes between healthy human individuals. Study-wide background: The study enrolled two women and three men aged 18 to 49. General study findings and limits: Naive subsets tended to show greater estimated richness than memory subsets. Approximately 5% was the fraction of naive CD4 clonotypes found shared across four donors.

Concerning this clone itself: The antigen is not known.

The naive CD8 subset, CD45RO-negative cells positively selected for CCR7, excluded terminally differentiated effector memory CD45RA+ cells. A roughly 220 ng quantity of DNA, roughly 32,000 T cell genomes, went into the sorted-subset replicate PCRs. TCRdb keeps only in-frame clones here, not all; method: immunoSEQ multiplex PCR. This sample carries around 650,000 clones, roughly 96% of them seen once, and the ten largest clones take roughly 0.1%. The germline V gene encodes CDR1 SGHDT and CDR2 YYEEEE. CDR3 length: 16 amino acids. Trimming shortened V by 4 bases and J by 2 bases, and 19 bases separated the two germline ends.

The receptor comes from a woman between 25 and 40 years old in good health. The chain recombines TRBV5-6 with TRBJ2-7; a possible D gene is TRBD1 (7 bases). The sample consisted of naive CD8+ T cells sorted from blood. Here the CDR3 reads CASSQTGGTATYEQYF. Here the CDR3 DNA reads TGTGCCAGCAGCCAAACCGGCGGGACAGCTACCTACGAGCAGTACTTC. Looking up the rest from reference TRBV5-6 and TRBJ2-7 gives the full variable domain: DAGVTQSPTHLIKTRGQQVTLRCSPKSGHDTVSWYQQALGQGPQFIFQYYEEEERQRGNFPDRFSGHQFPNYSSELNVNALLLGDSALYLCASSQTGGTATYEQYFGPGTRLTVT.